This TCR beta chain was sequenced in a study of cytomegalovirus exposure and HLA in healthy donors. Whole-study results and caveats: HLA alleles showed associations with roughly 17,000 TCR beta sequences in a later analysis, at a 0.05 false discovery rate. Cytomegalovirus status was reportedly diagnosed by the classifier with high sensitivity and specificity.

The CDR3 runs to 17 residues. Trimming at V came to 4 bases and at J to 2 bases, leaving 4 bases not matched to a gene. Germline CDR1 reads SGHAT; CDR2 reads FQNNGV. PCR involved 60 Vbeta and 13 Jbeta primers. TCRdb's copy holds only in-frame clones and misses some; the assay was immunoSEQ multiplex PCR. The profile shows 150,000 to 200,000 clones, about 81% of them singletons. Worth noting for this clone: Its matching antigen is unknown.

The gene calls are TRBV11-2 and TRBJ2-1, with 14 nucleotides matching TRBD2. Source material: PBMCs. The origin of this receptor is a young woman in good health and CMV-seronegative. The CDR3: CASSSRLAGGAYNEQFF. The CDR3 DNA reads as TGTGCCAGCAGCTCCCGACTAGCGGGGGGGGCCTACAATGAGCAGTTCTTC. Filled out from reference TRBV11-2 and TRBJ2-1, the complete variable domain reads EAGVAQSPRYKIIEKRQSVAFWCNPISGHATLYWYQQILGQGPKLLIQFQNNGVVDDSQLPKDRFSAERLKGVDSTLKIQPAKLEDSAVYLCASSSRLAGGAYNEQFFGPGTRLTVL.